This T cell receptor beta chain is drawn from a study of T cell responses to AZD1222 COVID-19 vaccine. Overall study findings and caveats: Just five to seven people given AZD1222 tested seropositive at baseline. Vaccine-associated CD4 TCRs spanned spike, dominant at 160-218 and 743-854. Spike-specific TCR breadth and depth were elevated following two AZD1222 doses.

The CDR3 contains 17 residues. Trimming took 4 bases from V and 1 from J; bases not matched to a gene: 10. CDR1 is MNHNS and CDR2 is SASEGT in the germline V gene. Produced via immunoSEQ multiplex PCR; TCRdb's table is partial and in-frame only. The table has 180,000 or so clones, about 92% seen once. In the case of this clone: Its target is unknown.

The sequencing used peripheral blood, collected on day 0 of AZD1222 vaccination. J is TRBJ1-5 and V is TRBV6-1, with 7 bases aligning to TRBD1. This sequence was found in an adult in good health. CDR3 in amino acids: CASSATGQFRSNQPQHF. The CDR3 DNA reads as TGTGCCAGCAGTGCGACGGGACAGTTCAGGAGCAATCAGCCCCAGCATTTT.